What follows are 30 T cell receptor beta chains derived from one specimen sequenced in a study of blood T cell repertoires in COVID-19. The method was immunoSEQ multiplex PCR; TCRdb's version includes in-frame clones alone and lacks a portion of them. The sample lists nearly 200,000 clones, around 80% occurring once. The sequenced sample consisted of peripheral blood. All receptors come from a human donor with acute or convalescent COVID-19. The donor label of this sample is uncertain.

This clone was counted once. CDR3 DNA sequence: TGTGCCAGCACTCGGGACAGACCTATGAACACTGAAGCTTTCTTT. This gives the protein CASTRDRPMNTEAFF. The chain recombines TRBV6-6 with TRBJ1-1; 7 positions agree with TRBD1. The J segment lost 0 bases and the V segment lost 7 bases, leaving 8 bases of the junction unmatched. The germline V gene has CDR1 MNHNY and CDR2 SVGAGI (reference sequence). CDR3 length equals 15 residues.

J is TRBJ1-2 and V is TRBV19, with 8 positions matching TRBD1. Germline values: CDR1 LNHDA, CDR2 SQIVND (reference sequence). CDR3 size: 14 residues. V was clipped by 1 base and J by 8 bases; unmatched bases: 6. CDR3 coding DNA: TGTGCCAGTAGTATAGGACAGGGGATTTGGGGCTACACCTTC. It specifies CASSIGQGIWGYTF.

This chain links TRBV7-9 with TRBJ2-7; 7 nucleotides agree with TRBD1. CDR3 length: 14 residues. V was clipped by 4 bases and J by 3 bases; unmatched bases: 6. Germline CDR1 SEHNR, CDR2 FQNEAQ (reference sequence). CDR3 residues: CASSSHGQDYEQYF. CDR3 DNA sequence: TGTGCCAGCAGCTCTCACGGACAGGACTACGAGCAGTACTTC.

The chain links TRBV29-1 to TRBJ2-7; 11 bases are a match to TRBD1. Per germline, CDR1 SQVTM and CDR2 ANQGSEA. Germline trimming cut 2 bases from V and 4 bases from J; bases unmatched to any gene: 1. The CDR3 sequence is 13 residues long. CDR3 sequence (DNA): TGCAGCGTTGAAAGGGACAGGGGGTACGAGCAGTACTTC. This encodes CSVERDRGYEQYF.

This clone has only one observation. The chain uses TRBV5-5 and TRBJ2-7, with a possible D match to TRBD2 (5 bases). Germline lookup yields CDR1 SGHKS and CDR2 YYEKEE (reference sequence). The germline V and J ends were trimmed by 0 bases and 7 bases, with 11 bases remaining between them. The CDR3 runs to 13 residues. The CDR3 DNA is TGTGCCAGCAGCTTGGATACGGGGTGGGAGCAGTACTTC. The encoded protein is CASSLDTGWEQYF.

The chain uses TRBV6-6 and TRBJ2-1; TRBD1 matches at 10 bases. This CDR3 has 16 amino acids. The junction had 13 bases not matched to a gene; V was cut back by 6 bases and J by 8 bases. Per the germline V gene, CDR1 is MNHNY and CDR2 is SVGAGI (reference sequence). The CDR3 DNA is TGTGCCAGCAGGGAAACGGGACAGGGGTGGATGGATGAGCAGTTCTTC. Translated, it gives CASRETGQGWMDEQFF.

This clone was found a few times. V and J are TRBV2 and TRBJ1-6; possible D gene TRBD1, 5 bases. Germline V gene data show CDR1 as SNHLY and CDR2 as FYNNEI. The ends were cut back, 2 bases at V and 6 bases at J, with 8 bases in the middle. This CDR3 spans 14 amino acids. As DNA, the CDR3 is TGTGCCAGCAGTGAACGGGGGAGTAATTCACCCCTCCACTTT. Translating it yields CASSERGSNSPLHF.

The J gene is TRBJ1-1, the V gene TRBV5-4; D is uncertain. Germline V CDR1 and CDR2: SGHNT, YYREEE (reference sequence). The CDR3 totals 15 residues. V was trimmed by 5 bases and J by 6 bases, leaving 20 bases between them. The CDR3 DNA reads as TGTGCCAGCAGTCGCGACTTAACGGTGATTCCTGAAGCTTTCTTT. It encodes CASSRDLTVIPEAFF.

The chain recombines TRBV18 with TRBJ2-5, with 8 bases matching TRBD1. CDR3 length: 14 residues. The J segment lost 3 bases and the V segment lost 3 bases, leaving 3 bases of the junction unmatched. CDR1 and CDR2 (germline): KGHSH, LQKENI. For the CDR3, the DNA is TGTGCCAGCTCACCGATGACAGGGGAAGAGACCCAGTACTTC. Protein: CASSPMTGEETQYF.

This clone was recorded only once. This CDR3 is CASSLVAGGGADTQYF. In nucleotides, the CDR3 is TGTGCCAGCAGCTTGGTAGCGGGAGGCGGGGCAGATACGCAGTATTTT. This sequence joins TRBV11-3 and TRBJ2-3; 10 positions match TRBD2. Germline lookup yields CDR1 SGHNT and CDR2 YENEEA. The CDR3 is 16 amino acids. With V trimmed by 3 bases and J by 4 bases, 7 bases remained unmatched.

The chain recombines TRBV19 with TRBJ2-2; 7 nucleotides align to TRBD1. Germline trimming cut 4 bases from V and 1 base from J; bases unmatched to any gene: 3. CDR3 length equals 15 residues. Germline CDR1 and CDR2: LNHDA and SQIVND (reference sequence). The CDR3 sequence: CASSTRTGNTGELFF. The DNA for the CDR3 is TGTGCCAGTAGTACAAGGACAGGGAACACCGGGGAGCTGTTTTTT.

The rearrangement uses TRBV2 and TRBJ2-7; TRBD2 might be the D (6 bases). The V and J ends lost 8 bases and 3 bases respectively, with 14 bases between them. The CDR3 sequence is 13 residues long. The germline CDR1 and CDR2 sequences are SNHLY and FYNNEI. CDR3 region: CASGKNSGYEQYF. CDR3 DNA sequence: TGTGCCAGCGGGAAAAATAGCGGCTACGAGCAGTACTTC.

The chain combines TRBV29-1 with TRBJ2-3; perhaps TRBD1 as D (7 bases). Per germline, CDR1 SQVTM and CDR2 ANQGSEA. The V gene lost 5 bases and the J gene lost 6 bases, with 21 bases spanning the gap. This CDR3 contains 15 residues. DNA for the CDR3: TGCAGCGTTAACAAGGCGGGACAGTTATTCGATACGCAGTATTTT. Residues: CSVNKAGQLFDTQYF.

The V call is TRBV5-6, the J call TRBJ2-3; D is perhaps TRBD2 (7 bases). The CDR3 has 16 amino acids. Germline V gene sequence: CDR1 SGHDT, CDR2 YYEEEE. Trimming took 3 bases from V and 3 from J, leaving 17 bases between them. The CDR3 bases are TGTGCCAGCAGCTCGGACTGGGGGCGGGGGACAGATACGCAGTATTTT. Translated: CASSSDWGRGTDTQYF.

CDR3: CASSGQVNQPQHF. DNA for the CDR3: TGTGCCAGCAGCGGACAGGTGAATCAGCCCCAGCATTTT. The chain couples TRBV2 to TRBJ1-5, with 7 bases fitting TRBD1. J was trimmed by 4 bases and V by 6 bases; bases with no gene match: 3. The CDR3 contains 13 residues. Per the germline V gene, CDR1 is SNHLY and CDR2 is FYNNEI.

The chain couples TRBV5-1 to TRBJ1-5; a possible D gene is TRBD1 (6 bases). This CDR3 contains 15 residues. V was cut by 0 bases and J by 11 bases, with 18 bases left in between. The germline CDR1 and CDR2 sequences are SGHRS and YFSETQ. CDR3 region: CASSLVPGREGAQHF. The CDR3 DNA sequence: TGCGCCAGCAGCTTGGTACCAGGCCGGGAGGGGGCCCAGCATTTT.

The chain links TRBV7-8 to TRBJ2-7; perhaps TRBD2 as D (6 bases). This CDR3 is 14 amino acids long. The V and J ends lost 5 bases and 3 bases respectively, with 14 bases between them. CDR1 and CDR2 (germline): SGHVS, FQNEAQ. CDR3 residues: CASSLPAGLYEQYF. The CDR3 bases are TGTGCCAGCAGCCTCCCTGCGGGGCTCTACGAGCAGTACTTC.

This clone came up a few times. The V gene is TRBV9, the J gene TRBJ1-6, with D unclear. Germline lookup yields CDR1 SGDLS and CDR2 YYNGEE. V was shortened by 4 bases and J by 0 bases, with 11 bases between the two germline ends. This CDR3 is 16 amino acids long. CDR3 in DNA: TGTGCCAGCAGCCCCCAGTCAGTCTCCTATAATTCACCCCTCCACTTT. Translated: CASSPQSVSYNSPLHF. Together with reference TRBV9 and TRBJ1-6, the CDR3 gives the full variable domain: DSGVTQTPKHLITATGQRVTLRCSPRSGDLSVYWYQQSLDQGLQFLIQYYNGEERAKGNILERFSAQQFPDLHSELNLSSLELGDSALYFCASSPQSVSYNSPLHFGNGTRLTVT.

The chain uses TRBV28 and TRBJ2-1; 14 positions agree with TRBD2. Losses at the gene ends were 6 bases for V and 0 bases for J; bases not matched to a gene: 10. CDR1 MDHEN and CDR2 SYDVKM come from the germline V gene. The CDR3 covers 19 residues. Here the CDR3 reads CASRGRLAGGPSSYNEQFF. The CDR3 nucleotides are TGTGCCAGCAGGGGGAGACTAGCGGGAGGGCCAAGCTCCTACAATGAGCAGTTCTTC.

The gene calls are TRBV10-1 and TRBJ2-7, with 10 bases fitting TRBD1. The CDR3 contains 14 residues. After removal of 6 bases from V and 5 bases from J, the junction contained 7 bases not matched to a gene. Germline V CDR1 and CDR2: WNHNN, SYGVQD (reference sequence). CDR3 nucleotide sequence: TGCGCCAGCAGCACCCGGGACAGGGGTCACGAGCAGTACTTC. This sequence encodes CASSTRDRGHEQYF.

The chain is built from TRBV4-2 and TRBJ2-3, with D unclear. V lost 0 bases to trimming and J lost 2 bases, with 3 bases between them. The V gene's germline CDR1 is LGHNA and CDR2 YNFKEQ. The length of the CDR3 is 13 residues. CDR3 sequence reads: CASSQDFTDTQYF. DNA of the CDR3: TGTGCCAGCAGCCAAGACTTCACAGATACGCAGTATTTT.

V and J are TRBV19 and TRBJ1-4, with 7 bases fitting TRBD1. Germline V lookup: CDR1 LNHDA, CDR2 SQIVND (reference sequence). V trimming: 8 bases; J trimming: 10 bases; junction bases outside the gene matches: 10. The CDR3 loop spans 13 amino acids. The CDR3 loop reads CASAGQRSGKLFF. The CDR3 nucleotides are TGTGCCAGTGCGGGACAGCGATCCGGAAAACTGTTTTTT.

CDR3 loop: CASSGTGYNEQFF. CDR3 coding DNA: TGTGCCAGCAGTGGGACAGGTTACAATGAGCAGTTCTTC. The chain combines TRBV6-4 with TRBJ2-1, with 7 positions matching TRBD1. Germline assignment: CDR1 MRHNA and CDR2 SNTAGT. The CDR3 length is 13 residues. The V segment lost 4 bases and the J segment 4 bases; nucleotides outside the gene matches: 1.

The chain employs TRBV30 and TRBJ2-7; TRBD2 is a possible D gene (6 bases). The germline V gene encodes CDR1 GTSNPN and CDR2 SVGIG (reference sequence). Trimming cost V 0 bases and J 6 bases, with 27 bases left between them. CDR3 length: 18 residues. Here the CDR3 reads CAWSVRGAGLLVVSEQYF. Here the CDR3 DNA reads TGTGCCTGGAGTGTACGAGGCGCGGGACTCCTCGTGGTTTCCGAGCAGTACTTC. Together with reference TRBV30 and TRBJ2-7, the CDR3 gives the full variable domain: SQTIHQWPATLVQPVGSPLSLECTVEGTSNPNLYWYRQAAGRGLQLLFYSVGIGQISSEVPQNLSASRPQDRQFILSSKKLLLSDSGFYLCAWSVRGAGLLVVSEQYFGPGTRLTVT.

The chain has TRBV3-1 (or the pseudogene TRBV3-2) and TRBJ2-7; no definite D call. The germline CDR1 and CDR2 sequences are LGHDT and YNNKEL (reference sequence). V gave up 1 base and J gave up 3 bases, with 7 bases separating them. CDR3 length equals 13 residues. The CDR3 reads CASSQGPVYEQYF. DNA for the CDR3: TGTGCCAGCAGCCAAGGTCCAGTCTACGAGCAGTACTTC.

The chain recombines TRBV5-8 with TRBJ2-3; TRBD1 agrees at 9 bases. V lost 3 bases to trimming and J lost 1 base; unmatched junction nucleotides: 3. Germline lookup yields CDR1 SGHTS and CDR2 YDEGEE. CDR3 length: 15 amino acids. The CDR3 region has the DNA TGTGCCAGCAGCTCCCGGACAGGGGGCACAGATACGCAGTATTTT. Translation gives CASSSRTGGTDTQYF.

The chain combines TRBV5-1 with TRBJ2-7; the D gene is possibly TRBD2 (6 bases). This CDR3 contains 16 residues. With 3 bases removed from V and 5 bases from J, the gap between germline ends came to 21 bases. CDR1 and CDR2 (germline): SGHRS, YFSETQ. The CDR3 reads CASSSGLGGYADEQYF. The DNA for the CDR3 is TGCGCCAGCAGCTCTGGCCTCGGAGGGTACGCTGACGAGCAGTACTTC. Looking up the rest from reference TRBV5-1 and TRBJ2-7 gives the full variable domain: KAGVTQTPRYLIKTRGQQVTLSCSPISGHRSVSWYQQTPGQGLQFLFEYFSETQRNKGNFPGRFSGRQFSNSRSEMNVSTLELGDSALYLCASSSGLGGYADEQYFGPGTRLTVT.

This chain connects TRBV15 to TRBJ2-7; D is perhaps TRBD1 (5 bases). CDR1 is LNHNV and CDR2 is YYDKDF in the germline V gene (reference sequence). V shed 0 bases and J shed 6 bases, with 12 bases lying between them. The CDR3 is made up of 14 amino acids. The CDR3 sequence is CATSREGVSGEQYF. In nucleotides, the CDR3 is TGTGCCACCAGCAGAGAAGGGGTGTCCGGCGAGCAGTACTTC.

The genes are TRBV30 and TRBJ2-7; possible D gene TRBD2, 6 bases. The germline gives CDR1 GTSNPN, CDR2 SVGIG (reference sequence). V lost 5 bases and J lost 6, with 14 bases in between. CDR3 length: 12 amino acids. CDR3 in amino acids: CAWGPGRTEQYF. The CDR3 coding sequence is TGTGCCTGGGGCCCCGGGAGAACCGAGCAGTACTTC.

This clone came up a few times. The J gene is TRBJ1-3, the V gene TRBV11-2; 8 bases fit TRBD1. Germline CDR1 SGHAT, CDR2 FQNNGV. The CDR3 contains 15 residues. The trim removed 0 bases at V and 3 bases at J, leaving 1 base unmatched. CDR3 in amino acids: CASSLDRGHGNTIYF. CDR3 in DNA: TGTGCCAGCAGCTTAGACAGGGGGCATGGAAACACCATATATTTT.